The next 21 T cell receptor beta chains were all read from a single sample in a study of human thymus T cells. The table came from immunoSEQ multiplex PCR; TCRdb's copy has only in-frame clones and leaves some out. The sample records tens of thousands of clones, roughly 95% being singletons. The thymus was resected at corrective cardiac surgery. Material: thymus tissue. These TCRs come from a girl younger than two with a congenital heart defect but otherwise immunologically healthy.

This chain connects TRBV28 to TRBJ2-7; D may correspond to TRBD1 or TRBD2 (5 bases each). In germline, CDR1 is MDHEN, CDR2 SYDVKM. The CDR3 is made up of 18 amino acids. Trimming cost V 6 bases and J 0 bases, with 24 bases left between them. The CDR3 here is CASSQIGEWDDSSYEQYF. The CDR3 DNA reads TGTGCCAGCAGCCAAATTGGGGAATGGGACGATAGCTCCTACGAGCAGTACTTC.

This chain uses TRBV7-2 with TRBJ1-5; 8 nucleotides line up with TRBD1. Trimming removed 1 base from V and 0 bases from J; junction bases left unmatched: 5. CDR3 length: 17 residues. The germline V gene encodes CDR1 SGHTA and CDR2 FQGNSA. The CDR3 DNA reads as TGTGCCAGCAGCTTAGGTGGGACAGGAAATAGCAATCAGCCCCAGCATTTT. Amino acids: CASSLGGTGNSNQPQHF.

This sequence joins TRBV5-1 and TRBJ2-1; 7 bases agree with TRBD2. This CDR3 is 13 amino acids long. Germline trimming cut 2 bases from V and 13 bases from J; bases unmatched to any gene: 9. Germline CDR1 is SGHRS and CDR2 is YFSETQ. As DNA, the CDR3 is TGCGCCAGCAGCTTAGAGCGGGGACCCGCACAGTTCTTC. This sequence encodes CASSLERGPAQFF. Filled out from reference TRBV5-1 and TRBJ2-1, the complete variable domain reads KAGVTQTPRYLIKTRGQQVTLSCSPISGHRSVSWYQQTPGQGLQFLFEYFSETQRNKGNFPGRFSGRQFSNSRSEMNVSTLELGDSALYLCASSLERGPAQFFGPGTRLTVL.

The gene calls are TRBV28 and TRBJ2-1, with D possibly TRBD1 on 6 matching bases. The CDR3 totals 15 residues. In germline, CDR1 is MDHEN, CDR2 SYDVKM. V gave up 5 bases and J gave up 2 bases, with 13 bases separating them. CDR3 protein: CASSPARTAYNEQFF. In nucleotides, the CDR3 is TGTGCCAGCAGTCCTGCCCGGACAGCCTACAATGAGCAGTTCTTC.

To note about this clone: An end of the junction does not agree with germline; a read error may underlie this. The genes are TRBV7-2 and TRBJ1-5, with no clear D. Germline lookup yields CDR1 SGHTA and CDR2 FQGNSA. This CDR3 has 14 residues. Here the CDR3 reads CASSLVPDNRPQHF. In DNA, the CDR3 is TGTGCCAGCAGCTTAGTCCCCGACAATCGGCCCCAGCATTTT. The full variable domain, rest sourced from reference TRBV7-2 and TRBJ1-5, is GAGVSQSPSNKVTEKGKDVELRCDPISGHTALYWYRQSLGQGLEFLIYFQGNSAPDKSGLPSDRFSAERTGGSVSTLTIQRTQQEDSAVYLCASSLVPDNRPQHFGDGTRLSIL.

The gene calls are TRBV28 and TRBJ2-7; D gene unclear. Looked up from germline, CDR1 is MDHEN and CDR2 is SYDVKM. This CDR3 is built from 14 residues. The V end was cut by 6 bases, the J end by 2 bases, with 14 bases between. CDR3 in amino acids: CASSGPFLPYEQYF. The CDR3 nucleotides are TGTGCCAGCAGCGGGCCATTCCTCCCCTACGAGCAGTACTTC.

This sequence joins TRBV14 and TRBJ2-7; tentative D call: TRBD1 (6 bases). Between the trimmed V and J ends, which lost 1 base and 4 bases, there was a span of 14 bases. CDR1 is SGHDN and CDR2 is FVKESK in the germline V gene. CDR3 length equals 15 residues. The CDR3 reads CASSQGSQGSYEQYF. CDR3 DNA sequence: TGTGCCAGCAGCCAAGGGTCACAGGGATCGTACGAGCAGTACTTC. Filled out from reference TRBV14 and TRBJ2-7, the complete variable domain reads EAGVTQFPSHSVIEKGQTVTLRCDPISGHDNLYWYRRVMGKEIKFLLHFVKESKQDESGMPNNRFLAERTGGTYSTLKVQPAELEDSGVYFCASSQGSQGSYEQYFGPGTRLTVT.

The chain joins TRBV14 to TRBJ2-1; 15 positions agree with TRBD2. The germline V gene encodes CDR1 SGHDN and CDR2 FVKESK. The CDR3 consists of 15 residues. V gave up 4 bases and J gave up 6 bases; unmatched junction bases: 1. The CDR3 DNA reads TGTGCCAGCAGCCCGGGACTAGCGGGGGGCAATGAGCAGTTCTTC. The encoded protein is CASSPGLAGGNEQFF.

This chain uses TRBV19 with TRBJ2-5; D is possibly TRBD2 (5 bases). This CDR3 is built from 15 residues. V lost 7 bases and J lost 4, with 19 bases in between. Germline V lookup: CDR1 LNHDA, CDR2 SQIVND (reference sequence). CDR3 amino acids: CASMERDRFRETQYF. The CDR3 DNA reads as TGTGCCAGTATGGAGAGGGATCGATTCCGAGAGACCCAGTACTTC.

The V and J genes are TRBV5-5 and TRBJ2-1; unclear D gene. The CDR3 sequence is 15 residues long. Deletions cut 3 bases from V and 3 bases from J, with 13 bases between. The germline CDR1 and CDR2 sequences are SGHKS and YYEKEE (reference sequence). The CDR3 nucleotides are TGTGCCAGCAGCTCCTTTGACCGTATCTACAATGAGCAGTTCTTC. Amino acid sequence: CASSSFDRIYNEQFF.

The chain employs TRBV19 and TRBJ1-1; 8 nucleotides align to TRBD1. V shed 7 bases and J 5 bases; nucleotides not matched to a gene: 21. CDR1 is LNHDA, CDR2 SQIVND, per germline (reference sequence). The CDR3 is 18 residues long. CDR3 in amino acids: CASKAQGGETGADTEAFF. CDR3 nucleotide sequence: TGTGCCAGTAAAGCACAGGGAGGAGAGACAGGGGCGGATACTGAAGCTTTCTTT.

This chain uses TRBV7-2 with TRBJ2-7, with no clear D. The CDR3 is made up of 12 amino acids. Per the germline V gene, CDR1 is SGHTA and CDR2 is FQGNSA. Trimming left V 3 bases short and J 0 bases short, with 3 bases between. The CDR3: CASSLSSYEQYF. Written as DNA, the CDR3 is TGTGCCAGCAGCTTGAGCTCCTACGAGCAGTACTTC.

The chain links TRBV2 to TRBJ2-1, with D perhaps assigned TRBD1 or TRBD2 (6 bases each). The germline V and J ends were trimmed by 8 bases and 0 bases, with 11 bases remaining between them. This CDR3 has 14 amino acids. CDR1 is SNHLY and CDR2 is FYNNEI in the germline V gene. The CDR3 DNA follows: TGTGCCAGCGGGGGGCGGGGCTCCTACAATGAGCAGTTCTTC. Its translation: CASGGRGSYNEQFF.

This chain links TRBV19 with TRBJ1-1; D gene ambiguous. CDR1 LNHDA and CDR2 SQIVND come from the germline V gene (reference sequence). The V and J ends lost 1 base and 5 bases respectively, with 5 bases between them. CDR3 length: 12 amino acids. The CDR3 DNA is TGTGCCAGTAGTATAGGGACGACTGAAGCTTTCTTT. This translates into CASSIGTTEAFF.

This clone appeared a few times. The chain employs TRBV28 and TRBJ2-2, with 13 bases aligning to TRBD2. V gave up 3 bases and J gave up 7 bases; unmatched junction bases: 14. The germline gives CDR1 MDHEN, CDR2 SYDVKM. The CDR3 sequence is 19 residues long. Here the CDR3 DNA reads TGTGCCAGCAGTTTCCTACCCGGGACTAGCGGGATCGTGGTCGGGGAGCTGTTTTTT. This translates into CASSFLPGTSGIVVGELFF. The full variable domain, rest sourced from reference TRBV28 and TRBJ2-2, is DVKVTQSSRYLVKRTGEKVFLECVQDMDHENMFWYRQDPGLGLRLIYFSYDVKMKEKGDIPEGYSVSREKKERFSLILESASTNQTSMYLCASSFLPGTSGIVVGELFFGEGSRLTVL.

V and J are TRBV9 and TRBJ1-2, with a possible D match to TRBD1 (5 bases). Germline values: CDR1 SGDLS, CDR2 YYNGEE. The CDR3 spans 14 residues. The V gene lost 3 bases and the J gene lost 4 bases, with 13 bases spanning the gap. CDR3 DNA sequence: TGTGCCAGCAGCGCGGAGGGTGGGGCCTATGGCTACACCTTC. This sequence encodes CASSAEGGAYGYTF.

The V and J genes are TRBV18 and TRBJ1-2; 10 bases agree with TRBD1. V trimming: 6 bases; J trimming: 0 bases; junction bases outside the gene matches: 4. CDR1 is KGHSH and CDR2 is LQKENI in the germline V gene. This CDR3 has 15 amino acids. CDR3: CASSRDRGSNYGYTF. The CDR3 region has the DNA TGTGCCAGCTCCCGGGACAGGGGTTCTAACTATGGCTACACCTTC.

The CDR3: CASSTRTANYGYTF. The CDR3 bases are TGTGCCAGCAGCACCCGGACAGCTAACTATGGCTACACCTTC. This chain links TRBV5-6 with TRBJ1-2; TRBD1 is a possible D gene (6 bases). The CDR3 length is 14 residues. Trimming left V 4 bases short and J 0 bases short, with 10 bases between. Germline CDR1 and CDR2: SGHDT and YYEEEE. The variable domain in full, with the rest retrieved from reference TRBV5-6 and TRBJ1-2, is DAGVTQSPTHLIKTRGQQVTLRCSPKSGHDTVSWYQQALGQGPQFIFQYYEEEERQRGNFPDRFSGHQFPNYSSELNVNALLLGDSALYLCASSTRTANYGYTFGSGTRLTVV.

J is TRBJ1-2 and V is TRBV7-2; weak D call: TRBD1 (6 bases). With 5 bases removed from V and 10 bases from J, the gap between germline ends came to 26 bases. The CDR3 has 16 amino acids. Per the germline V gene, CDR1 is SGHTA and CDR2 is FQGNSA. In DNA form, the CDR3 reads TGTGCCAGCAGCCCCGTGAGACAGGCCGCCGAAGAACTCTACACCTTC. It codes for CASSPVRQAAEELYTF.

The chain couples TRBV7-2 to TRBJ2-5; 7 bases map to TRBD2. CDR1 and CDR2 from the germline V gene are SGHTA and FQGNSA. The CDR3 totals 17 residues. With V trimmed by 2 bases and J by 4 bases, 13 bases remained unmatched. In DNA form, the CDR3 reads TGTGCCAGCAGCTTAAGTGGAGTCAGGGAGGGTGGAGAGACCCAGTACTTC. It yields the protein CASSLSGVREGGETQYF. Supplemented by reference TRBV7-2 and TRBJ2-5, the full variable domain reads GAGVSQSPSNKVTEKGKDVELRCDPISGHTALYWYRQSLGQGLEFLIYFQGNSAPDKSGLPSDRFSAERTGGSVSTLTIQRTQQEDSAVYLCASSLSGVREGGETQYFGPGTRLLVL.

This clone was recorded only once. This chain uses TRBV30 with TRBJ2-7; TRBD2 might be the D (6 bases). Germline V CDR1 and CDR2: GTSNPN, SVGIG (reference sequence). The CDR3 length is 14 residues. V shed 0 bases and J shed 2 bases, with 11 bases lying between them. This CDR3 is CAWSVREAPYEQYF. In DNA, the CDR3 is TGTGCCTGGAGTGTAAGGGAGGCCCCCTACGAGCAGTACTTC.